This entry lists 29 T cell receptor beta chains sequenced from one sample in a study of blood T cells in healthy people across ages. Together with a sample-barcoded 5' primer, a J-beta primer mix was included in a second PCR lasting about 6 to 11 cycles. TCRdb itself ran the 5' RACE reads through MiXCR, one entry per CDR3 protein. There are just over 1 million distinct CDR3 sequences in the sample; roughly 45% occur only once, and 18% lies in the top ten. Sequencing used blood. Every receptor here comes from an older woman in good health.

The CDR3 region has the DNA TGTGCCAGCAGCCAACTCGGGGGCCACAATGAGCAGTTCTTC. Protein: CASSQLGGHNEQFF. The V call is TRBV14, the J call TRBJ2-1, with D perhaps given as TRBD1 or TRBD2 (6 bases each). Germline assignment: CDR1 SGHDN and CDR2 FVKESK. V was clipped by 2 bases and J by 5 bases, with 10 bases between them. The CDR3 consists of 14 residues.

Regarding this clonotype: This CDR3 is missing its conserved last phenylalanine or tryptophan, likely due to a read error. CDR3 coding DNA: TGTGCCAGCACCTCGGACTGGGCTGAGCAGTTCATC. Translation: CASTSDWAEQFI. The V gene is TRBV6-6, the J gene TRBJ2-1; weak D call: TRBD2 (5 bases). The CDR3 covers 12 residues. With 7 bases removed from V and 9 bases from J, the gap between germline ends came to 13 bases. Germline V gene lookup returns CDR1 MNHNY and CDR2 SVGAGI (reference sequence).

Worth noting for this clonotype: The junction departs from the called germline gene at one end, perhaps through a read error. The rearrangement links TRBV29-1 to TRBJ2-2; D ambiguous. There are 13 residues in the CDR3. Germline V lookup: CDR1 SQVTM, CDR2 ANQGSEA. The CDR3 nucleotides are TGCGGCGTCTTTGGAGAGGTGACCGGGGAGCTGTTTTTT. Its translation: CGVFGEVTGELFF.

This clonotype was picked up a small number of times. The chain recombines TRBV29-1 with TRBJ2-5, with D possibly TRBD2 on 6 matching bases. Trimming pared 4 bases from V and 4 bases from J, leaving 10 bases between. The CDR3 spans 12 residues. Germline V lookup: CDR1 SQVTM, CDR2 ANQGSEA. CDR3: CSVGRGPETQYF. The CDR3 DNA reads as TGCAGCGTTGGGAGGGGCCCAGAGACCCAGTACTTC.

CDR3 sequence (DNA): TGTGCCAGCAGCTTACTGGCGGGAGGGCCTCTTAACAATGAGCAGTTCTTC. It is translated as CASSLLAGGPLNNEQFF. This chain connects TRBV7-6 to TRBJ2-1; 9 nucleotides line up with TRBD2. This CDR3 is built from 17 residues. V shed 2 bases, J shed 5 bases, and the junction held 10 bases outside the gene matches. The germline V gene encodes CDR1 SGHVS and CDR2 FNYEAQ.

A word on this clonotype: A junction boundary mismatches the germline segment, possibly from a read error. This chain connects TRBV14 to TRBJ2-1; possible D gene TRBD2, 6 bases. The CDR3 consists of 16 residues. The germline gives CDR1 SGHDN, CDR2 FVKESK. The CDR3 loop is CVSSQRLADTYNEQFF. The CDR3 DNA sequence: TGTGTCAGCAGCCAGCGATTAGCGGACACCTACAATGAGCAGTTCTTC.

About this clonotype itself: An end of the junction does not agree with germline; a read error may underlie this. The rearrangement links TRBV5-1 to TRBJ2-3; 10 nucleotides line up with TRBD1. Germline-derived CDR1 and CDR2 are SGHRS and YFSETQ. This CDR3 contains 14 residues. The CDR3 spells CASSVDRGTDMQYF. The DNA of the CDR3 is TGCGCCAGCAGCGTGGACAGGGGGACAGATATGCAGTATTTT.

The rearrangement links TRBV7-6 to TRBJ2-1; 11 bases match TRBD2. Unmatched junction bases numbered 8, after V lost 5 bases and J lost 8 bases. The CDR3 totals 15 residues. Germline V gene lookup returns CDR1 SGHVS and CDR2 FNYEAQ. In DNA form, the CDR3 reads TGTGCCAGCAGCCCGACCCTAGCGGGAGGCTATGAGCAGTTCTTC. Translated, it gives CASSPTLAGGYEQFF.

The chain carries TRBV30 and TRBJ1-2, with 9 bases that match TRBD1. The CDR3 is made up of 16 amino acids. V shed 2 bases, J shed 4 bases, and the junction held 11 bases outside the gene matches. The germline gives CDR1 GTSNPN, CDR2 SVGIG (reference sequence). DNA for the CDR3: TGTGCCTGGAGTTTCTCAATGACAGGGGGAGGCTATGGCTACACCTTC. Amino acids: CAWSFSMTGGGYGYTF.

This rearrangement joins TRBV7-3 to TRBJ2-5; TRBD1 aligns across 10 bases. Near its end, the DNA agrees better with TRBJ2-7, so the J call may be wrong. The germline V gene encodes CDR1 SGHTA and CDR2 FQGTGA. This CDR3 region has 15 residues. Written as DNA, the CDR3 is TGTGCCAGCAGCTTTCGACAGGGGGCAAAGGGCGAGCAGTACTTC. This translates into CASSFRQGAKGEQYF.

This clonotype was found once. The chain recombines TRBV5-1 with TRBJ2-1; D may correspond to TRBD1 or TRBD2 (6 bases each). This CDR3 comprises 17 residues. Trimming left V 1 base short and J 1 base short, with 15 bases between. Germline V lookup: CDR1 SGHRS, CDR2 YFSETQ. The CDR3 nucleotides are TGCGCCAGCAGCTTGCGCCGGAGAGGGGGGTCCTACAATGAGCAGTTCTTC. As protein: CASSLRRRGGSYNEQFF.

The CDR3 DNA reads as TGTGCCATCAGCGCCCCCAACGGGACAGGGACCTACGAGCAGTACTTC. The encoded protein is CAISAPNGTGTYEQYF. The V and J genes are TRBV10-3 and TRBJ2-7, with TRBD1 identical over 9 bases. V shed 6 bases and J 2 bases; nucleotides not matched to a gene: 11. The CDR3 has 16 amino acids. Germline V gives CDR1 ENHRY, CDR2 SYGVKD.

The chain has TRBV20-1 and TRBJ2-5; the match to TRBD2 covers 7 bases. This CDR3 is built from 15 residues. Germline V gene sequence: CDR1 DFQATT, CDR2 SNEGSKA (reference sequence). The V segment lost 5 bases and the J segment 0 bases; nucleotides outside the gene matches: 9. The CDR3 sequence is CSAAAVSGYQETQYF. The CDR3 DNA follows: TGCAGTGCTGCCGCGGTTAGCGGGTACCAAGAGACCCAGTACTTC.

This clonotype was observed a single time. The chain combines TRBV9 with TRBJ2-7, with 7 bases identical to TRBD2. V lost 6 bases to trimming and J lost 2 bases; unmatched junction nucleotides: 8. The CDR3 is 14 amino acids. Looked up from germline, CDR1 is SGDLS and CDR2 is YYNGEE. CDR3 nucleotides: TGTGCCAGCACACCAACTAGCGCCCCCTACGAGCAGTACTTC. Its translation: CASTPTSAPYEQYF.

V is TRBV24-1 and J is TRBJ2-3; possible D gene TRBD2, 5 bases. Deletions cut 0 bases from V and 0 bases from J, with 15 bases between. Per the germline V gene, CDR1 is KGHDR and CDR2 is SFDVKD. The CDR3 runs 18 residues. The CDR3 DNA reads as TGTGCCACCAGTGATTTGGGGCCCGGGATAGCTAGCACAGATACGCAGTATTTT. The encoded protein is CATSDLGPGIASTDTQYF.

The CDR3, as DNA: TGTGCCAGCTCACTCAGACAGACCGCCTACGAGCAGTACTTC. Residues: CASSLRQTAYEQYF. The chain is built from TRBV18 and TRBJ2-7; D is perhaps TRBD1 (5 bases). CDR3 length equals 14 residues. CDR1 is KGHSH and CDR2 is LQKENI in the germline V gene. Trimming stripped 4 bases from V and 2 bases from J, with 12 bases between.

V usage is TRBV28 and J usage is TRBJ1-6, with TRBD1 matching 11 bases. The CDR3 is 15 residues long. Germline V gene lookup returns CDR1 MDHEN and CDR2 SYDVKM. With 7 bases clipped from V and 9 bases from J, the junction kept 8 bases outside the gene matches. The CDR3 DNA is TGTGCCAGCAAACCGGGACAGGGGGACTCTTCACCCCTCCACTTT. It encodes CASKPGQGDSSPLHF.

The table lists this clonotype with a few counts. The chain is built from TRBV7-2 and TRBJ2-7; D remains unclear. Trimming cost V 5 bases and J 5 bases, with 16 bases left between them. Germline CDR1 and CDR2: SGHTA and FQGNSA. The CDR3 length is 14 residues. The CDR3 DNA reads TGTGCCAGCAGCCTCCATCCTTGGGCGGACGAGCAGTACTTC. Amino acid sequence: CASSLHPWADEQYF.

The V gene is TRBV12-3 or TRBV12-4, the J gene TRBJ2-7; 10 nucleotides match TRBD2. The J call is doubtful: the DNA matches TRBJ2-5 better. The CDR3 contains 14 residues. The CDR3 nucleotides read TGTGCCAGCAGTTTCACTAGCGGGAAAAAGACCCAGTACTTC. Translating it yields CASSFTSGKKTQYF.

The chain couples TRBV29-1 to TRBJ2-1; D gene uncertain. The CDR3 spans 12 residues. The V gene's germline CDR1 is SQVTM and CDR2 ANQGSEA. Trimming removed 8 bases from V and 0 bases from J, with 8 bases in between. The CDR3: CSLASSYNEQFF. In DNA, the CDR3 is TGCAGCTTGGCCTCCTCCTACAATGAGCAGTTCTTC.

This sequence joins TRBV7-3 and TRBJ2-5; D call uncertain. Per germline, CDR1 SGHTA and CDR2 FQGTGA. Trimming removed 3 bases from V and 1 base from J, with 6 bases in between. This CDR3 contains 13 residues. The CDR3 is CASSFVVQETQYF. CDR3 nucleotides: TGTGCCAGCAGCTTCGTGGTCCAAGAGACCCAGTACTTC.

The chain carries TRBV6-2 or TRBV6-3 and TRBJ2-5; 7 bases map to TRBD2. The CDR3 sequence is 12 residues long. J gave up 2 bases and V 11 bases, and 5 bases lay outside the gene matches. CDR1 and CDR2 from the germline V gene are MNHEY and SVGEGT. The CDR3 nucleotides are TGTGCCTCTAGCGGTCTTCAAGAGACCCAGTACTTC. Amino acid sequence: CASSGLQETQYF.

The chain recombines TRBV6-1 with TRBJ2-7, with 8 bases aligning to TRBD1. V was clipped by 6 bases and J by 1 base; unmatched bases: 14. CDR1 is MNHNS, CDR2 SASEGT, per germline. The length of the CDR3 is 17 residues. The CDR3 DNA sequence: TGTGCCAGCAGCTGGAACCGGGTGCAGGGGGCTTCCTACGAGCAGTACTTC. This gives the protein CASSWNRVQGASYEQYF.

The rearrangement links TRBV5-4 to TRBJ1-2, with 7 bases fitting TRBD1. From germline, CDR1 is SGHNT and CDR2 YYREEE (reference sequence). Trimming at V came to 1 base and at J to 0 bases, leaving 3 bases not matched to a gene. This CDR3 is built from 15 residues. In nucleotides, the CDR3 is TGTGCCAGCAGCTTGCGGGACAGACCTAACTATGGCTACACCTTC. Residues: CASSLRDRPNYGYTF. Full variable domain (rest looked up from reference TRBV5-4 and TRBJ1-2): ETGVTQSPTHLIKTRGQQVTLRCSSQSGHNTVSWYQQALGQGPQFIFQYYREEENGRGNFPPRFSGLQFPNYSSELNVNALELDDSALYLCASSLRDRPNYGYTFGSGTRLTVV.

The chain combines TRBV20-1 with TRBJ2-7, with a weak D call TRBD1 (6 bases). In germline, CDR1 is DFQATT, CDR2 SNEGSKA (reference sequence). The V end lost 3 bases, the J end lost 2 bases, and 17 bases lay between the germline ends. The CDR3 runs 15 residues. The chain's CDR3 is CSASLFTGNAYEQYF. The CDR3 DNA reads TGCAGTGCTAGCCTGTTTACAGGGAACGCCTACGAGCAGTACTTC.

Of note for this clonotype: One base away lies a much larger clone, so this may be a sequencing read error. The gene calls are TRBV29-1 and TRBJ2-1; D unclear. CDR3 length equals 10 residues. V lost 2 bases to trimming and J lost 5 bases, with 1 base between them. Germline CDR1 reads SQVTM; CDR2 reads ANQGSEA. The CDR3 DNA sequence: TGCAGCGTTGAACACAATGAGCAGTTCTTC. The encoded protein is CSVEHNEQFF.

The chain links TRBV20-1 to TRBJ2-3; D not certain. V was trimmed by 3 bases and J by 10 bases, leaving 14 bases between them. The germline V gene encodes CDR1 DFQATT and CDR2 SNEGSKA (reference sequence). The CDR3 has 12 amino acids. Written as DNA, the CDR3 is TGCAGTGCTAGCAACCAGCCAGACGCGCAGTATTTT. As protein: CSASNQPDAQYF.

This clonotype has more than one count but fewer than ten. V and J are TRBV25-1 and TRBJ2-7, with D perhaps TRBD2 (6 bases). From germline, CDR1 is MGHDK and CDR2 SYGVNS. V was pared by 6 bases and J by 5 bases, with 20 bases between. The CDR3 loop spans 15 amino acids. Written as DNA, the CDR3 is TGTGCCAGCAGCGAAGGACGAGGGAGGATAAACGAGCAGTACTTC. This codes for CASSEGRGRINEQYF.

This clonotype was observed a few times. The gene calls are TRBV6-6 and TRBJ2-5, with D perhaps TRBD1 (6 bases). CDR1 is MNHNY, CDR2 SVGAGI, per germline (reference sequence). The CDR3 contains 15 residues. The ends were cut back, 6 bases at V and 11 bases at J, with 25 bases in the middle. CDR3 coding DNA: TGTGCCAGCAGACCCCCAGGGGCGCAGGTAGGGGAGCAGTACTTC. This gives the protein CASRPPGAQVGEQYF.